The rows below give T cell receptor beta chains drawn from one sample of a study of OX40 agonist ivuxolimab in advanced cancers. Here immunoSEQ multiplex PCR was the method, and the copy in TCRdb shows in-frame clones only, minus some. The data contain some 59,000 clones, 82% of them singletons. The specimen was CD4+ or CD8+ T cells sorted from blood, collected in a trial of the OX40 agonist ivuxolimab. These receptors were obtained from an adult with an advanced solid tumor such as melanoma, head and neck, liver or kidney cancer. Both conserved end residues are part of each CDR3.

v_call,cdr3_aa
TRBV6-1,CASSIQDSGNTIYF
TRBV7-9,CASSLALREGTRSSVAQYF
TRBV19,CASMDRGLGANVLTF
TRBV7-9,CASTNQAGELYNEQFF
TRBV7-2,CASSLAGLARNEQFF
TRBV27,CASSLGTGGAWSGELFF
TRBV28,CASSFGHVIEKLFF
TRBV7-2,CASSLAGTGVIGAGGYTF
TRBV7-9,CASSNGQGNNSPLHF
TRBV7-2,CASSLASQQETQYF
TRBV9,CASSVGTGGGYTF
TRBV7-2,CASSLNMGLTKNF
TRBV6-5,CASRRGRMNTEAFF
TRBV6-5,CASRAVPSMTEAFF
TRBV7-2,CASSFWTGVGEQYF
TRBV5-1,CASSEASGGSSYNEQFF